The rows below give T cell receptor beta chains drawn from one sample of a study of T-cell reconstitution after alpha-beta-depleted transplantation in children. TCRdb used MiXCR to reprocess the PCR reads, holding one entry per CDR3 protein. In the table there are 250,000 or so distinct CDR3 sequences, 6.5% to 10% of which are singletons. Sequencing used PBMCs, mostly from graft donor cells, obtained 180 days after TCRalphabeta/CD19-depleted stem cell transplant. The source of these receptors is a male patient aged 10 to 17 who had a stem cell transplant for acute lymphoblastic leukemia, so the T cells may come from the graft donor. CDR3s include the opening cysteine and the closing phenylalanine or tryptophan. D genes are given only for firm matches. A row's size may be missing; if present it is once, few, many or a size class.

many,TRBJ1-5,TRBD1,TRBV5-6,CASSLTGGSQPQHF,TGTGCCAGCAGCCTGACAGGGGGCAGTCAGCCCCAGCATTTT
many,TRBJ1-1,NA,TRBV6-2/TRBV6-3,CASRYTGTQKGEAFF,TGTGCCAGCAGGTATACAGGGACTCAAAAGGGTGAAGCTTTCTTT
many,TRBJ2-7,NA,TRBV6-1,CASSETVGLYEQYF,TGTGCCAGCAGTGAGACAGTGGGGCTCTACGAGCAGTACTTC
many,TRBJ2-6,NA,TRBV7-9,CASSPLDRTSGANVLTF,TGTGCCAGCAGCCCGCTAGACAGGACCTCTGGGGCCAACGTCCTGACTTTC
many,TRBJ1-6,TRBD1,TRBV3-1,CASSQGEDRANSPLHF,TGTGCCAGCAGCCAAGGAGAGGACAGGGCTAATTCACCCCTCCACTTT
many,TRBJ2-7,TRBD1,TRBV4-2,CASSQTGNEQYF,TGTGCCAGCAGCCAGACAGGGAACGAGCAGTACTTC
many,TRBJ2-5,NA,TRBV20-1,CSASYKETQYF,TGCAGTGCTAGCTATAAAGAGACCCAGTACTTC
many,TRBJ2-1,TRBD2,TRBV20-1,CSAYSGRFYNEQFF,TGCAGTGCGTATAGCGGGAGGTTTTACAATGAGCAGTTCTTC
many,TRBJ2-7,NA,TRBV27,CASSPRDLTYEQYF,TGTGCCAGCAGTCCCCGGGACTTGACCTACGAGCAGTACTTC
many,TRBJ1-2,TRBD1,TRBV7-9,CARGQGGSYGYTF,TGTGCCAGGGGACAGGGCGGGAGCTATGGCTACACCTTC
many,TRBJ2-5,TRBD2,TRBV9,CASSWGLAEETQYF,TGTGCCAGCAGCTGGGGACTAGCGGAAGAGACCCAGTACTTC
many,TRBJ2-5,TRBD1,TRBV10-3,CAISRTGQGQGETQYF,TGTGCCATCAGTAGAACCGGACAGGGCCAAGGAGAGACCCAGTACTTC
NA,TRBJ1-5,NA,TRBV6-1,CASSGHYSNQPQHF,TGTGCCAGCAGTGGGCATTATAGCAATCAGCCCCAGCATTTT
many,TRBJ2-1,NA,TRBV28,CASRSDFLSSYNEQFF,TGTGCCAGCAGATCGGACTTCCTCAGCTCCTACAATGAGCAGTTCTTC
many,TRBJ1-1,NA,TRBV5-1,CASSTQTGGETEAFF,TGCGCCAGCAGCACCCAGACAGGCGGGGAGACTGAAGCTTTCTTT
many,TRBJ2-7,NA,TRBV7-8,CASSSTLRGEQYF,TGTGCCAGCAGCTCTACCCTACGGGGCGAGCAGTACTTC
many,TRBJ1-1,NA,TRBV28,CASWERDTEAFF,TGTGCCAGCTGGGAGAGGGACACTGAAGCTTTCTTT
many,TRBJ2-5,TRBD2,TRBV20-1,CSAPTSGGQTQYF,TGCAGTGCCCCCACTAGCGGGGGACAGACCCAGTACTTC
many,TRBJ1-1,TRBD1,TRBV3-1,CASSQDDYTGGTEAFF,TGTGCCAGCAGCCAAGATGATTATACAGGGGGCACTGAAGCTTTCTTT
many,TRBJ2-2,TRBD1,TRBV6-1,CASSPDRVTTGELFF,TGTGCCAGCAGCCCGGACAGGGTGACCACCGGGGAGCTGTTTTTT
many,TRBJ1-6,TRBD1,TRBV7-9,CASSVTGAGSPLHF,TGTGCCAGCAGCGTCACAGGGGCGGGTTCACCCCTCCACTTT
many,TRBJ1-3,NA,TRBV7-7,CASSLEPGTGNTIYF,TGTGCTAGCAGCTTAGAGCCAGGGACTGGAAACACCATATATTTT
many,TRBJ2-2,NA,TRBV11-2,CASSFRETGELFF,TGTGCCAGCAGCTTTAGGGAGACCGGGGAGCTGTTTTTT
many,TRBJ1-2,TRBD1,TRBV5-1,CASSHGQGNGYTF,TGCGCCAGCAGCCACGGACAGGGCAATGGCTACACCTTC
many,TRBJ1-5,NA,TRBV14,CASSQPTSNQPQHF,TGTGCCAGCAGCCAGCCAACTAGCAATCAGCCCCAGCATTTT
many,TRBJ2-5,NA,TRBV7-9,CASNSIQGRETQYF,TGTGCCAGCAACAGTATCCAGGGTAGGGAGACCCAGTACTTC
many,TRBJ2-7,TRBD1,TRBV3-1,CASSQGQGPSYEQYF,TGTGCCAGCAGCCAAGGACAGGGGCCATCCTACGAGCAGTACTTC
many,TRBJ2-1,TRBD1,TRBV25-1,CASSEFKGQSNEQFF,TGTGCCAGCAGTGAATTTAAGGGACAGTCTAATGAGCAGTTCTTC
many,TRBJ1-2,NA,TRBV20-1,CSARQTPTGRGGYTF,TGCAGTGCTAGACAAACCCCCACAGGGAGGGGCGGCTACACCTTC
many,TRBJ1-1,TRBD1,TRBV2,CASPLRGAHKNTEAFF,TGTGCCAGCCCACTCAGGGGGGCCCACAAGAACACTGAAGCTTTCTTT
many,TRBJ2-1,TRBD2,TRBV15,CATSRDSLAGLSYNEQFF,TGTGCCACCAGCAGAGATTCACTAGCGGGCCTTTCCTACAATGAGCAGTTCTTC
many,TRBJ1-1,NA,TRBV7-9,CASSSGTNFEAFF,TGTGCCAGCAGCTCTGGGACAAACTTTGAAGCTTTCTTT
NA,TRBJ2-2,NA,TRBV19,CASSYVLRGTGELFF,TGTGCCAGTAGTTATGTTCTTAGGGGCACCGGGGAGCTGTTTTTT
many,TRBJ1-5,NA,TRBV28,CASSFVGSNQPQHF,TGTGCCAGCAGTTTCGTGGGTAGCAATCAGCCCCAGCATTTT
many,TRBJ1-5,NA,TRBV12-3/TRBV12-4,CASSLKGRGSNQPQHF,TGTGCCAGCAGTTTAAAGGGTAGGGGTAGCAATCAGCCCCAGCATTTT
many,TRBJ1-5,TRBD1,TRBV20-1,CSALQTGPNQPQHF,TGCAGTGCTTTACAGACAGGGCCAAATCAGCCCCAGCATTTT
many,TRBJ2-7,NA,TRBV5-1,CASSSARDGSYEQYF,TGCGCCAGCAGCTCGGCCCGGGACGGTTCTTACGAGCAGTACTTC
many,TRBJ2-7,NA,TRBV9,CASSVGLFDYEQYF,TGTGCCAGCAGCGTTGGCCTCTTTGACTACGAGCAGTACTTC
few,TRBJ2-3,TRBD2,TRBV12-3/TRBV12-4,CASSVLAGGPGIDTQYF,TGTGCCAGCAGTGTCCTAGCGGGAGGGCCCGGGATCGATACGCAGTATTTT
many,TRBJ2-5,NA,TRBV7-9,CASSSRDRQETQYF,TGTGCCAGCAGCTCCCGGGACCGTCAAGAGACCCAGTACTTC
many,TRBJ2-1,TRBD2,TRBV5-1,CASSLTSGSYNEQFF,TGCGCCAGCAGCTTGACTAGCGGGAGTTACAATGAGCAGTTCTTC
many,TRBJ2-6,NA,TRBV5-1,CASSLELGSGANVLTF,TGCGCCAGCAGCTTGGAATTGGGGTCTGGGGCCAACGTCCTGACTTTC
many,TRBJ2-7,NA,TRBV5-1,CASSLAWGSYEQYF,TGCGCCAGCAGCTTGGCTTGGGGCTCCTACGAGCAGTACTTC
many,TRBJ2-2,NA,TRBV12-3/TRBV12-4,CASSLSVNTGELFF,TGTGCCAGCAGTTTAAGCGTGAACACCGGGGAGCTGTTTTTT
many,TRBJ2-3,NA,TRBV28,CASSSTQSTDTQYF,TGTGCCAGCAGTTCGACCCAGAGCACAGATACGCAGTATTTT
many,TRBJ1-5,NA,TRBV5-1,CASSFLSGGNQPQHF,TGCGCCAGCAGCTTTTTATCCGGGGGCAATCAGCCCCAGCATTTT
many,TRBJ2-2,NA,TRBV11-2,CASISRSREAFTGELFF,TGTGCCAGCATCTCGCGGTCAAGGGAAGCCTTCACCGGGGAGCTGTTTTTT